This T cell receptor (beta chain) was sequenced during a study of shared clonotypes between healthy human individuals. Study-wide results and caveats: When naive CD4 clonotypes were compared across several donors, around 5% were shared. Collection of samples was limited to blood; tissue repertoires likely differ. Only a few donors were included, so the genetic and exposure-history diversity represented was limited.

Deep was the level used in running the assay. The method was immunoSEQ multiplex PCR; TCRdb's version includes in-frame clones alone and lacks a portion of them. The sample gives 2.3 million or so clones, roughly 93% of which show up once; about 0.39% is in the top ten. In germline, CDR1 is SGHTA, CDR2 FQGNSA. There are 14 residues in the CDR3. V shed 6 bases and J shed 5 bases, with 16 bases lying between them. Regarding this clone: Its antigen remains unknown.

The clonotype comes from a man between 18 and 35 years old in good health. Some clones in this sample may be carry-over from other donors' samples. This chain uses TRBV7-2 with TRBJ2-5; D may be TRBD2 (5 bases). The sequenced sample consisted of naive CD4+ T cells from PBMCs. The subset was: CD45RA+ positively selected. The CDR3 DNA is TGTGCCAGCAGTTCAGAGGGCCGAGTCGAGACCCAGTACTTC. This encodes CASSSEGRVETQYF.